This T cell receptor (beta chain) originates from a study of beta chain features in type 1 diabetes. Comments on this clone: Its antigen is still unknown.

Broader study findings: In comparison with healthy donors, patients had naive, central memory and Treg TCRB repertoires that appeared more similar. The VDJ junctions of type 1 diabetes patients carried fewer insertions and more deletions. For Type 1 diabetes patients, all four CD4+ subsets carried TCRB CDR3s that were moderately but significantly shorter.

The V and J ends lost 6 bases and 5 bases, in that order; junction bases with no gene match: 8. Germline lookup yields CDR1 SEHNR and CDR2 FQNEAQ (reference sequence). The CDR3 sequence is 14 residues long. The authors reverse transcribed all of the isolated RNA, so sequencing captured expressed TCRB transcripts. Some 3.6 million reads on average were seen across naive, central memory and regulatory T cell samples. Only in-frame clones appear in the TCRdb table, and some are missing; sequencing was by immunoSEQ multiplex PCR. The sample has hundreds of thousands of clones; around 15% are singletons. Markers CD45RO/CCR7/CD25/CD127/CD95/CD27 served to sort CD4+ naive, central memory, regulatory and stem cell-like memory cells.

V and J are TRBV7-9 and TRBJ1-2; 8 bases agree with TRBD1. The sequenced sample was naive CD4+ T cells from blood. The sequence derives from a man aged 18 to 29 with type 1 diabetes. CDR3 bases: TGTGCCAGCAGTCCGGACAGGGACCCGTATGGCTACACCTTC. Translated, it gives CASSPDRDPYGYTF.